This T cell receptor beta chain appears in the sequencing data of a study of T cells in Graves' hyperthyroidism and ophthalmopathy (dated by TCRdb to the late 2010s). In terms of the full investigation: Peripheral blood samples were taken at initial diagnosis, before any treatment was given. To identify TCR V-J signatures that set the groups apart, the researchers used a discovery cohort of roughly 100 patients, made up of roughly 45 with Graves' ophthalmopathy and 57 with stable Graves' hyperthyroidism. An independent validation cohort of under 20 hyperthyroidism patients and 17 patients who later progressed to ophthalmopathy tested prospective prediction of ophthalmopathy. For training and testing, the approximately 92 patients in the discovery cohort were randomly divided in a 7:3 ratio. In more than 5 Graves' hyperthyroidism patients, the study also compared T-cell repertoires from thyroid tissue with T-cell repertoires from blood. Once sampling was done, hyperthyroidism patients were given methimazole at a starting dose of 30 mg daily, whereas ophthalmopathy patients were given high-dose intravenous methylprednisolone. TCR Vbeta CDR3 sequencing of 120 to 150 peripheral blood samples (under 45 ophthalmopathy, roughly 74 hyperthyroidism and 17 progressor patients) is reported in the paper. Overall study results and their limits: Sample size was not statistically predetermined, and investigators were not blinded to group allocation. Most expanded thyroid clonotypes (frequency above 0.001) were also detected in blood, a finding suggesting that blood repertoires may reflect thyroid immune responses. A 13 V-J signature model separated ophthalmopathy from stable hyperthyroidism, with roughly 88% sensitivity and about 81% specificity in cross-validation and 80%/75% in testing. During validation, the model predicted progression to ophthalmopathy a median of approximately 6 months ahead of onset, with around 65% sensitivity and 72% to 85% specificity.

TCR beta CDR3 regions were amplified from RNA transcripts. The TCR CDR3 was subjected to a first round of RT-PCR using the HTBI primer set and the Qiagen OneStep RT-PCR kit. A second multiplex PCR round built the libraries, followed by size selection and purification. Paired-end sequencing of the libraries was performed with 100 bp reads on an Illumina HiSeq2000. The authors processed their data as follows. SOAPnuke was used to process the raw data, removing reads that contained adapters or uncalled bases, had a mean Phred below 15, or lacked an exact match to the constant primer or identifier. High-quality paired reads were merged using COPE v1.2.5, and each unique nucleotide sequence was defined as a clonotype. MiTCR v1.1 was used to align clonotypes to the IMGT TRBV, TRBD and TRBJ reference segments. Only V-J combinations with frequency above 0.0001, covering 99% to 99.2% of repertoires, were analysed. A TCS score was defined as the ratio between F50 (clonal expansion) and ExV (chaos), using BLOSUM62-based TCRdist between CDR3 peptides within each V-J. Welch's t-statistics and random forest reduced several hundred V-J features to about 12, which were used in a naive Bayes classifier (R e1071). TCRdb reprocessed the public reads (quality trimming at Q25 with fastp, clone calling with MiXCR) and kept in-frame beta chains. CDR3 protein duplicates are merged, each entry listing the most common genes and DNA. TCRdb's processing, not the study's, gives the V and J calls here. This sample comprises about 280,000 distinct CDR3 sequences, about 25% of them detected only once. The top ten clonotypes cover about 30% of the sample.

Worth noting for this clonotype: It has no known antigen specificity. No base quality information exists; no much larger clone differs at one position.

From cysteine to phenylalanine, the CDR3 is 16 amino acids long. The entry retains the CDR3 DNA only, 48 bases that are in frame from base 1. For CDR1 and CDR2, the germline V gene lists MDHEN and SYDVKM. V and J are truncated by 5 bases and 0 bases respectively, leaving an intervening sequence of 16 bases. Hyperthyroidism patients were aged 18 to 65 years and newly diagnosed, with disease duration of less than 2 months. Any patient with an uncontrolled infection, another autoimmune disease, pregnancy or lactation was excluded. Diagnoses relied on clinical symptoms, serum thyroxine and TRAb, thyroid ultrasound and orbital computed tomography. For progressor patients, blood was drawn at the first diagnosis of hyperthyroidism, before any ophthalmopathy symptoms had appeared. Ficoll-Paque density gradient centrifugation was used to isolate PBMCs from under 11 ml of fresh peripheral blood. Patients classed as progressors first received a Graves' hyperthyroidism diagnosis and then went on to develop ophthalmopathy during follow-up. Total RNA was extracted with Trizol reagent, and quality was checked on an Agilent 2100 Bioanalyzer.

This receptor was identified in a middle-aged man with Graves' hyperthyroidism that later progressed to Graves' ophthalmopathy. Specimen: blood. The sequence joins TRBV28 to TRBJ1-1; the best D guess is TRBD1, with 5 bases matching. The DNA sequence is TGTGCCAGCAGTGCTCGAACAGGCCCCATGAACACTGAAGCTTTCTTT. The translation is CASSARTGPMNTEAFF.